This T cell receptor beta chain was identified in a study of T cell repertoires in cytomegalovirus infection. Study-wide results and caveats: Dominating the ex vivo response were TCR beta clonotypes that were CMV-specific and HLA-C-restricted.

V shed 8 bases and J shed 7 bases, with 8 bases lying between them. The CDR3 loop spans 10 amino acids. From the reads, TCRdb called clonotypes with MiXCR, one entry per CDR3 protein. The sample includes around 120,000 distinct CDR3 sequences, roughly 39% seen only once; the top ten take around 70%. This clonotype was seen more than once but under ten times. Its antigen remains unidentified. The source of this sequence is a human donor in good health (CMV status not recorded). Some clones in this sample may be carry-over from other donors' samples. This chain links TRBV12-3 or TRBV12-4 with TRBJ2-5, with D possibly being TRBD2 (6 bases). The source material was CD8+ T cells from cultured PBMCs, sampled from culture after CMV antigen stimulation. The CDR3 loop is CASGGGTQYF. The CDR3 DNA reads TGTGCCAGCGGGGGAGGGACCCAGTACTTC.